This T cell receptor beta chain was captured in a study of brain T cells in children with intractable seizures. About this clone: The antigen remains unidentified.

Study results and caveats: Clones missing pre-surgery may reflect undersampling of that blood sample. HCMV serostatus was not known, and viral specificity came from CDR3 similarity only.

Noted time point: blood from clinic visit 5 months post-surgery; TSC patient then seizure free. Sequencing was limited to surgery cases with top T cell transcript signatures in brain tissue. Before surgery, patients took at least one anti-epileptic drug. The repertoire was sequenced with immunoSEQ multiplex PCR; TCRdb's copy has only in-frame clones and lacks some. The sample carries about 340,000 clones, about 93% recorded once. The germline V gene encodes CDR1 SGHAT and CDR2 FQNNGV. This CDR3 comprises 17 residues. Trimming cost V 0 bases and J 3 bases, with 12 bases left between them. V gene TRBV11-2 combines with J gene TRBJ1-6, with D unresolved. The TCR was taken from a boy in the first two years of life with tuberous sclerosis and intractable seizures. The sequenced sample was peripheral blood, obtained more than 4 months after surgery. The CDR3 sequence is CASSLDLAGFYNSPLHF. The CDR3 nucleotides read TGTGCCAGCAGCTTAGATCTGGCAGGTTTCTATAATTCACCCCTCCACTTT.